The 13 T cell receptor beta chains below all came from one sample that was sequenced in a study of neurological immune-mediated disorders. From the 5' RACE reads, TCRdb called clonotypes with MiXCR, one entry per CDR3 protein. Among 20,000 or so distinct CDR3 sequences listed, 2% to 3% were seen once. Source material: PBMCs. These receptors all come from a woman between 18 and 29 years old with multiple sclerosis.

This clonotype has at least ten counts. The chain employs TRBV7-2 and TRBJ1-1; TRBD1 is a possible D gene (5 bases). Germline CDR1 and CDR2: SGHTA and FQGNSA. The V gene lost 5 bases and the J gene lost 1 base, with 14 bases spanning the gap. CDR3 length: 15 amino acids. CDR3 sequence: CASSPTYGGNTEAFF. As DNA, the CDR3 is TGTGCCAGCAGCCCTACGTACGGGGGGAACACTGAAGCTTTCTTT.

This clonotype was seen at least ten times. The chain recombines TRBV29-1 with TRBJ2-7; 8 bases map to TRBD1. V lost 5 bases, J lost 6 bases, and 6 bases stayed unmatched. This CDR3 is 12 amino acids long. Germline V gene data show CDR1 as SQVTM and CDR2 as ANQGSEA. Here the CDR3 DNA reads TGCAGCGTTAGACAGGGGTTAGGCGAGCAGTACGTC. Its translation is CSVRQGLGEQYV.

This clonotype was found many times. The rearrangement joins TRBV20-1 to TRBJ1-6, with 7 bases that match TRBD1. V was pared by 3 bases and J by 8 bases, with 10 bases of the junction left unmatched. CDR3 length: 15 residues. Per the germline V gene, CDR1 is DFQATT and CDR2 is SNEGSKA (reference sequence). CDR3 amino acids: CSARETGTADSPLHF. The CDR3 nucleotides are TGCAGTGCTAGGGAAACCGGGACAGCAGATTCACCCCTCCACTTT.

In this sample, this clonotype turned up many times. CDR3 residues: CASSLDSGGPYEQYV. The DNA for the CDR3 is TGCGCCAGCAGCTTGGATTCAGGGGGCCCCTACGAGCAGTACGTC. The rearrangement uses TRBV5-1 and TRBJ2-7, with 8 bases that match TRBD1. Germline V gives CDR1 SGHRS, CDR2 YFSETQ. The CDR3 is 15 residues long. The junction had 4 bases not matched to a gene; V was cut back by 0 bases and J by 2 bases.

The table lists this clonotype with many counts. This chain connects TRBV20-1 to TRBJ2-1, with 14 bases fitting TRBD2. There are 17 residues in the CDR3. The V gene's germline CDR1 is DFQATT and CDR2 SNEGSKA (reference sequence). V lost 5 bases, J lost 0 bases, and 6 bases stayed unmatched. The CDR3 reads CSAQGLAGGGSYNEQFF. The CDR3 nucleotides are TGCAGTGCTCAAGGACTAGCGGGAGGTGGCTCCTACAATGAGCAGTTCTTC.

This clonotype was detected many times. The V and J genes are TRBV15 and TRBJ2-1; D perhaps matches TRBD2 (5 bases). The CDR3 totals 14 residues. The germline CDR1 and CDR2 sequences are LNHNV and YYDKDF (reference sequence). The V and J ends lost 1 base and 8 bases respectively, with 12 bases between them. CDR3 DNA sequence: TGTGCCACCAGCAGAGGGACTTCTAGCTATGAGCAGTTCTTC. Encoded protein: CATSRGTSSYEQFF.

This clonotype was counted many times. The chain combines TRBV10-3 with TRBJ2-1; 11 nucleotides agree with TRBD2. CDR1 and CDR2 (germline): ENHRY, SYGVKD. The CDR3 has 17 residues. V lost 10 bases and J lost 0; bases outside the gene matches: 11. CDR3: CATGPTSGVRSYNEQFF. The CDR3 region has the DNA TGTGCCACCGGCCCGACTAGCGGGGTACGCTCCTACAATGAGCAGTTCTTC.

The chain links TRBV18 to TRBJ2-1; D is undetermined. Germline-derived CDR1 and CDR2 are KGHSH and LQKENI. V dropped 2 bases and J dropped 0 bases, with 14 bases sitting between them. This CDR3 is 17 amino acids long. The CDR3 region has the DNA TGTGCCAGCTCACCAATGGGTTGGGTAAGCTCCTACAATGAGCAGTTCTTC. Encoded protein: CASSPMGWVSSYNEQFF.

This clonotype was detected ten times or more. This chain joins TRBV14 and TRBJ1-2; 7 bases agree with TRBD1. The germline CDR1 and CDR2 sequences are SGHDN and FVKESK. The length of the CDR3 is 13 residues. The trim removed 6 bases at V and 2 bases at J, leaving 3 bases unmatched. The CDR3 reads CASSRDSNYGYTF. CDR3 DNA sequence: TGTGCCAGCAGTCGGGACAGCAACTATGGCTACACCTTC.

Many counts were recorded for this clonotype. The V and J genes are TRBV20-1 and TRBJ2-3, with D unresolved. The germline CDR1 and CDR2 sequences are DFQATT and SNEGSKA (reference sequence). V lost 2 bases to trimming and J lost 0 bases, with 12 bases between them. The CDR3 length is 15 residues. The CDR3 here is CSARNRVASTDTQYF. CDR3 nucleotides: TGCAGTGCTAGAAATAGGGTAGCTAGCACAGATACGCAGTATTTT.

V is TRBV6-1 and J is TRBJ1-3; D not certain. CDR1 MNHNS and CDR2 SASEGT come from the germline V gene. The length of the CDR3 is 13 residues. Trimming took 6 bases from V and 4 from J, leaving 10 bases between them. For the CDR3, the DNA is TGTGCCAGCAGCCAAGGTCAGGGAAACACCATATATTTT. Translation gives CASSQGQGNTIYF.

There are many counts of this clonotype. V is TRBV12-3 or TRBV12-4 and J is TRBJ2-2; 8 bases map to TRBD2. V lost 9 bases to trimming and J lost 7 bases; unmatched junction nucleotides: 7. This CDR3 comprises 13 residues. For the CDR3, the DNA is TGTGCCAGTGACAGCGGGAGTGTCGGGGAGCTGTTTTTT. Residues: CASDSGSVGELFF.

This clonotype showed up many times. The chain combines TRBV12-3 or TRBV12-4 with TRBJ1-1, with 9 bases lining up with TRBD1. With 2 bases clipped from V and 5 bases from J, the junction kept 6 bases outside the gene matches. CDR3 length: 15 amino acids. CDR3 DNA sequence: TGTGCCAGCAGTTTAACAACAGGGGGCTGGACTGAAGCTTTCTTT. It encodes CASSLTTGGWTEAFF.